The 5 T cell receptor beta chains below all came from one sample that was sequenced in a study of sequential checkpoint blockade in melanoma. Sequenced by immunoSEQ multiplex PCR; TCRdb stores in-frame clones only, minus some. The table has tens of thousands of clones, roughly 32% seen once; the top ten hold roughly 1.5%. Treatment here: randomized to nivolumab then ipilimumab (arm A) or the reverse (arm B). Sequenced material: tumor tissue (inferred from file names), taken from a patient given nivolumab and ipilimumab in sequence. These receptors came from a human donor with melanoma.

The chain combines TRBV9 with TRBJ2-5; a weak D match, TRBD1 (5 bases). Trimming left V 5 bases short and J 4 bases short, with 12 bases between. The CDR3 length is 13 residues. Germline CDR1 reads SGDLS; CDR2 reads YYNGEE. The DNA for the CDR3 is TGTGCCAGCAGTCCCCAGGGTCGAGAGACCCAGTACTTC. It codes for CASSPQGRETQYF.

This clone was seen only a few times. The rearrangement links TRBV11-3 to TRBJ1-3, with unresolved D. The CDR3 covers 17 residues. Per the germline V gene, CDR1 is SGHNT and CDR2 is YENEEA. V was trimmed by 0 bases and J by 0 bases, leaving 12 bases between them. This CDR3 is CASSLEVPGHSGNTIYF. The CDR3 DNA is TGTGCCAGCAGCTTAGAGGTCCCGGGTCACTCTGGAAACACCATATATTTT.

The chain links TRBV12-5 to TRBJ1-3; D unresolved. The germline V gene encodes CDR1 LGHNT and CDR2 FRNRAP. CDR3 length: 13 amino acids. The CDR3: CASRKNSGNTIYF. In DNA, the CDR3 is TGTGCCAGCCGTAAGAACTCTGGAAACACCATATATTTT.

This clone was detected only a few times. The chain uses TRBV11-3 and TRBJ2-1, with D unresolved. The germline CDR1 and CDR2 sequences are SGHNT and YENEEA. The CDR3 runs to 16 residues. V lost 5 bases and J lost 0, with 14 bases in between. Here the CDR3 reads CASSHDRWSSYNEQFF. Written as DNA, the CDR3 is TGTGCCAGCAGCCACGACCGGTGGAGCTCCTACAATGAGCAGTTCTTC.

This clone has just a few counts. The V call is TRBV12-5, the J call TRBJ2-3; 7 bases are a match to TRBD2. The CDR3 runs 15 residues. CDR1 and CDR2 from the germline V gene are LGHNT and FRNRAP. This CDR3 reads CATEVGGTSTDTQYF. In DNA, the CDR3 is TGTGCCACCGAGGTCGGGGGGACTAGCACAGATACGCAGTATTTT.